The rows below give T cell receptor beta chains drawn from one sample of a study of cytomegalovirus exposure and HLA in healthy donors. Generated by immunoSEQ multiplex PCR, the TCRdb table keeps only in-frame clones and is missing some. Found here are some 98,000 clones, 80% to 90% of them singletons; the top ten hold approximately 1.5%. The source material was PBMCs. Receptors were obtained from a man in his forties in good health and CMV-seronegative. CDR3s leave out the opening cysteine and the closing phenylalanine or tryptophan. Each record gives: clone size, V gene, D gene, CDR3 protein. The D gene is left open where the match is weak. Size values are once, few and many counts, or a class for expanded clones, and some rows have none.

>few|TRBV2|.
ASSETHLGIGSVEETQY
>.|TRBV28|.
ACERDSNQPQH
>.|TRBV27|.
ASSFLDTQY
>.|TRBV7-2|TRBD2
ASSPSRGGNEQF
>.|TRBV4-3|TRBD2
ASSQTTGGYEQY
>.|TRBV5-4|.
ASSLIQGGQEQY
>.|TRBV7-8|.
ASSLKRTQETQY
>.|TRBV28|TRBD1
ASSYPPGQGRGYT
>.|TRBV7-8|.
ASSFPETGTQY
>.|TRBV6-6|.
ASSFTQGPGYT
>.|TRBV6-5|TRBD1
ASSYRTGWDYGYT
>.|TRBV6-6|.
ASSYEAGLYGYT
>.|TRBV6-9|TRBD2
ASRPPSSGGARYETQY
>.|TRBV5-6|TRBD1
ASSNGQGNQPQH
>.|TRBV27|.
ASQGVSNEKLF
>.|TRBV10-3|.
AIKTGQNTGELF
>few|TRBV4-1|.
ASSQDGGGFNQPQH
>.|TRBV2|.
ASSAAGNHDAGYT
>.|TRBV5-1|.
ASSLGAGSLNQPQH
>.|TRBV2|TRBD1
ASSAHDRGVNTEAF